This T cell receptor beta chain was retrieved from a study of shared clonotypes between healthy human individuals. On sorted subsets, replicate PCRs used 200 to 250 ng DNA, or 25,000 to 35,000 T cell genomes. Repertoires were generated with immunoSEQ multiplex PCR, while TCRdb's copy carries only in-frame clones and drops some. The repertoire holds around 980,000 clones, with around three quarters as singletons. Germline CDR1 SGHRS, CDR2 YFSETQ. This CDR3 comprises 15 residues. Deletions cut 1 base from V and 0 bases from J, with 8 bases between. The source of this sequence is a man between 18 and 29 years old in good health. Some clones in this sample may be carry-over from other donors' samples. Sequenced sample: memory CD4+ T cells from PBMCs. Subset noted: CD45RA-negative fraction. V and J are TRBV5-1 and TRBJ2-1; unclear D gene. This CDR3 reads CASSLWPGSYNEQFF. CDR3 nucleotides: TGCGCCAGCAGCTTGTGGCCGGGCTCCTACAATGAGCAGTTCTTC.